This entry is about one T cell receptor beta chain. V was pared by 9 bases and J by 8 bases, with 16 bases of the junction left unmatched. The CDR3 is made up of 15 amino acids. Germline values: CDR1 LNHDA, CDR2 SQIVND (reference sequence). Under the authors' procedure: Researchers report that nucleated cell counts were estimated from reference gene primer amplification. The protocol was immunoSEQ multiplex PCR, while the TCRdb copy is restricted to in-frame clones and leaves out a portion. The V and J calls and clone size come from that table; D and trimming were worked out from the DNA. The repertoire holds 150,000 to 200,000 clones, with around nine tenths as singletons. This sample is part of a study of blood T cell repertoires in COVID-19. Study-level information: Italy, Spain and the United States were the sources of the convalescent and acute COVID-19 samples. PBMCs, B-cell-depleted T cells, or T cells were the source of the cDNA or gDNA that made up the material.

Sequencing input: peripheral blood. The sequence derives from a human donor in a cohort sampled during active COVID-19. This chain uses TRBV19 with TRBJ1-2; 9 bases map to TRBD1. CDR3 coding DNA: TGTGCCAGCGCACCCACAGGGGGCGGAGAGGCCGGCTACACCTTC. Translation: CASAPTGGGEAGYTF.